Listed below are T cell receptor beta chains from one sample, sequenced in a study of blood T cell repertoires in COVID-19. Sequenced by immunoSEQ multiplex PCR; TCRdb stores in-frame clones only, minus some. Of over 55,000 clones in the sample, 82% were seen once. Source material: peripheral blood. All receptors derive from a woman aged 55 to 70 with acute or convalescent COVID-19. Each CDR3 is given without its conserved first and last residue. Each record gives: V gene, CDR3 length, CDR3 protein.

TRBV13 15 ASRPPQGAVNTGELF
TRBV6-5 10 ASRNRPYEQY
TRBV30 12 AWNRDISSYEQY
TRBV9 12 ASSVGDYPYEQY
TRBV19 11 ASSYGYGNTIY
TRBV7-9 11 ASSLLQTYEQY
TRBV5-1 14 ASGRAPSLGANVLT
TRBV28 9 ASSGQGGYT
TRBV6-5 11 ASSHATGDTIY
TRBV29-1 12 SVEVQDRGDTIY
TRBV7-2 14 ASSLLTANSGNTIY
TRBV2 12 ATTNGQVDYGYT
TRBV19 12 ASSADRGHYEQY
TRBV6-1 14 ASSAGLQGLQEKLF
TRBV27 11 ASSDGGSYEQY
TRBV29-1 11 SVEDRGTDTQY
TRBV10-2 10 ASSTGGTEAF
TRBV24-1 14 ATSLSPGQGKGEQF
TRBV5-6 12 ASSLVQGGSPLH
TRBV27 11 ASSRSANYGYT
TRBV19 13 ASRRSGNSNQPQH
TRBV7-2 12 ASSPDTGVYGYT
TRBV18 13 ASSPRRGGEDTQY
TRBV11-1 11 ASSSGLGYGYT